This passage covers 20 T cell receptor beta chains from one sample sequenced in a study of blood T cells in healthy people across ages. Sample-barcoded 5' priming and a J-beta primer mix drove a second PCR of about 7 to 11 cycles. Using its own MiXCR run on the 5' RACE reads, TCRdb lists one record per CDR3 protein. The sample records approximately 820,000 distinct CDR3 sequences, under 45% being singletons. Sequencing input: blood. The receptors here all came from a man between 60 and 70 years old in good health.

This clonotype was observed a few times. This chain joins TRBV9 and TRBJ2-3, with 9 bases that match TRBD2. CDR1 and CDR2 (germline): SGDLS, YYNGEE. The CDR3 covers 18 residues. V trimming: 3 bases; J trimming: 3 bases; junction bases outside the gene matches: 14. In DNA form, the CDR3 reads TGTGCCAGCAGCGCTCCGGGACTAGCTGTGCTAGAAACAGATACGCAGTATTTT. Translating gives CASSAPGLAVLETDTQYF.

The rearrangement joins TRBV30 to TRBJ2-3, with unresolved D. The CDR3 loop spans 14 amino acids. V lost 3 bases and J 2 bases, leaving 12 bases between the germline ends. CDR1 and CDR2 (germline): GTSNPN, SVGIG (reference sequence). The CDR3 region has the DNA TGTGCCTGGAGCCGAGAGATTCCCACAGATACGCAGTATTTT. It codes for CAWSREIPTDTQYF.

This clonotype has more than one count but fewer than ten. The V call is TRBV11-2, the J call TRBJ2-5; 8 nucleotides match TRBD1. The CDR3 totals 15 residues. Germline V gives CDR1 SGHAT, CDR2 FQNNGV. The trim removed 5 bases at V and 3 bases at J, leaving 8 bases unmatched. In nucleotides, the CDR3 is TGTGCCAGCAGCCTCCGACGGACAGGGAAAGAGACCCAGTACTTC. Translating it yields CASSLRRTGKETQYF.

This clonotype has a handful of counts. The J gene is TRBJ2-1, the V gene TRBV20-1, with 11 bases matching TRBD2. Per the germline V gene, CDR1 is DFQATT and CDR2 is SNEGSKA (reference sequence). The CDR3 totals 14 residues. The junction had 6 bases not matched to a gene; V was cut back by 7 bases and J by 4 bases. The CDR3 loop reads CSVAGGRLYNEQFF. CDR3 in DNA: TGCAGTGTAGCGGGGGGGCGGTTATACAATGAGCAGTTCTTC.

V and J are TRBV25-1 and TRBJ1-2; D unclear. Germline V gives CDR1 MGHDK, CDR2 SYGVNS. Trimming cost V 8 bases and J 4 bases, with 11 bases left between them. The CDR3 contains 12 residues. CDR3 amino acids: CASLGPGYGYTF. Written as DNA, the CDR3 is TGTGCCAGCTTAGGGCCCGGCTATGGCTACACCTTC.

V and J are TRBV7-2 and TRBJ2-3, with 8 positions matching TRBD1. V lost 4 bases to trimming and J lost 1 base; unmatched junction nucleotides: 4. The CDR3 has 15 amino acids. From germline, CDR1 is SGHTA and CDR2 FQGNSA. In DNA, the CDR3 is TGTGCCAGCAGCTACAAGACAGGGGGCACAGATACGCAGTATTTT. Translated, it gives CASSYKTGGTDTQYF. The full variable domain, its missing parts supplied by reference TRBV7-2 and TRBJ2-3, is GAGVSQSPSNKVTEKGKDVELRCDPISGHTALYWYRQSLGQGLEFLIYFQGNSAPDKSGLPSDRFSAERTGGSVSTLTIQRTQQEDSAVYLCASSYKTGGTDTQYFGPGTRLTVL.

CDR3 sequence (DNA): TGTGCCAGCAGCGAAAAGGACGTCACTGAGCAGTACTTC. As protein: CASSEKDVTEQYF. This rearrangement joins TRBV27 to TRBJ2-5; unclear D gene. CDR3 length: 13 residues. V was shortened by 6 bases and J by 11 bases, with 19 bases between the two germline ends. Germline CDR1 is MNHEY and CDR2 is SMNVEV (reference sequence).

The chain carries TRBV18 and TRBJ1-2; D is possibly TRBD1 (6 bases). The germline V and J ends were trimmed by 6 bases and 8 bases, with 19 bases remaining between them. The germline gives CDR1 KGHSH, CDR2 LQKENI. This CDR3 comprises 14 residues. Here the CDR3 reads CASSESRGAEGYTF. The CDR3 DNA is TGTGCCAGCTCCGAAAGCCGGGGGGCTGAAGGCTACACCTTC.

This clonotype was observed a handful of times. The CDR3 region is CASTSSDSGFYNSPLHF. As DNA, the CDR3 is TGTGCCAGCACTTCCTCGGACAGCGGCTTTTATAATTCACCCCTCCACTTT. The V gene is TRBV6-2 or TRBV6-3, the J gene TRBJ1-6; TRBD1 is a possible D gene (6 bases). Trimming cost V 7 bases and J 4 bases, with 20 bases left between them. The germline gives CDR1 MNHEY, CDR2 SVGEGT. This CDR3 has 17 amino acids.

The CDR3 reads CASSQEENRVRGYNEQFF. The CDR3 DNA reads TGCGCCAGCAGCCAAGAGGAGAACAGGGTCAGAGGCTACAATGAGCAGTTCTTC. The J gene is TRBJ2-1, the V gene TRBV4-3; a possible D gene is TRBD1 (6 bases). Germline assignment: CDR1 LGHNA and CDR2 YSLEER. CDR3 length equals 18 residues. Trimming shortened V by 0 bases and J by 3 bases, and 18 bases separated the two germline ends.

The V gene is TRBV12-3 or TRBV12-4, the J gene TRBJ2-3, with D tentatively TRBD1 (6 bases). V was trimmed by 8 bases and J by 3 bases, leaving 12 bases between them. The CDR3 runs 13 residues. For the CDR3, the DNA is TGTGCCAGCGGCCGAGGGGGTACAGATACGCAGTATTTT. It codes for CASGRGGTDTQYF.

In its sample, this clonotype was seen a few times. The rearrangement links TRBV6-2 or TRBV6-3 to TRBJ2-5, with 7 bases identical to TRBD1. This CDR3 has 17 amino acids. V was pared by 3 bases and J by 3 bases, with 13 bases of the junction left unmatched. Germline V gene sequence: CDR1 MNHEY, CDR2 SVGEGT. The CDR3: CASSYEGATGQEETQYF. Here the CDR3 DNA reads TGTGCCAGCAGTTATGAGGGGGCGACGGGTCAGGAAGAGACCCAGTACTTC.

In this sample, this clonotype turned up many times. V usage is TRBV10-2 and J usage is TRBJ2-7, with no clear D. CDR3 length: 14 amino acids. V was shortened by 3 bases and J by 3 bases, with 12 bases between the two germline ends. Germline CDR1 and CDR2: WSHSY and SAAADI. This CDR3 reads CASSEPYRNYEQYF. The DNA for the CDR3 is TGCGCCAGCAGTGAACCTTACAGAAACTACGAGCAGTACTTC.

The chain has TRBV2 and TRBJ1-5; maybe TRBD1 (5 bases). V shed 3 bases and J shed 6 bases, with 15 bases lying between them. Germline CDR1 is SNHLY and CDR2 is FYNNEI. The CDR3 is 15 residues long. CDR3 sequence (DNA): TGTGCCAGCAGTGATAAGGGGCGCGGGGCTCAGCCCCAGCATTTT. It translates to CASSDKGRGAQPQHF.

The chain couples TRBV28 to TRBJ1-5; 8 bases agree with TRBD1. The V segment lost 9 bases and the J segment 3 bases; nucleotides outside the gene matches: 4. The CDR3 contains 13 residues. Germline CDR1 reads MDHEN; CDR2 reads SYDVKM. The chain's CDR3 is CASDRGFNQPQHF. The CDR3 nucleotides are TGTGCCAGTGACAGGGGCTTCAATCAGCCCCAGCATTTT.

This chain uses TRBV14 with TRBJ2-5; D ambiguous. CDR3 length equals 13 residues. The V gene's germline CDR1 is SGHDN and CDR2 FVKESK. V gave up 0 bases and J gave up 4 bases, with 6 bases separating them. DNA of the CDR3: TGTGCCAGCAGCCAAGATATTCCAGAGACCCAGTACTTC. Translated: CASSQDIPETQYF.

This chain joins TRBV6-1 and TRBJ1-5; weak D call: TRBD1 (6 bases). The germline V gene encodes CDR1 MNHNS and CDR2 SASEGT. CDR3 length equals 19 residues. V was pared by 5 bases and J by 3 bases, with 26 bases between. DNA of the CDR3: TGTGCCAGCAGTCAACCGGGGGACCAGGGGACACCTACCAATCAGCCCCAGCATTTT. Its protein product is CASSQPGDQGTPTNQPQHF.

The sample holds a few counts of this clonotype. J is TRBJ2-5 and V is TRBV6-2 or TRBV6-3; 7 nucleotides match TRBD1. This CDR3 contains 15 residues. Germline CDR1 and CDR2: MNHEY and SVGEGT. Trimming took 4 bases from V and 4 from J; bases not matched to a gene: 9. CDR3 coding DNA: TGTGCCAGCAGTTCACAGGGGACATTTCGAGAGACCCAGTACTTC. Translation: CASSSQGTFRETQYF.

This chain links TRBV7-9 with TRBJ1-2; 12 bases line up with TRBD1. The V gene's germline CDR1 is SEHNR and CDR2 FQNEAQ (reference sequence). The CDR3 loop spans 20 amino acids. V dropped 5 bases and J dropped 5; count of bases not matched to a gene: 21. The CDR3 loop reads CASSPARYTGTGGIRYGYTF. CDR3 DNA: TGTGCCAGCAGCCCCGCCCGGTATACCGGGACAGGGGGCATTCGTTATGGCTACACCTTC.

This clonotype was detected a few times. The chain employs TRBV24-1 and TRBJ2-1, with 8 bases aligning to TRBD1. This CDR3 is 15 amino acids long. V shed 3 bases and J 1 base; nucleotides not matched to a gene: 1. Looked up from germline, CDR1 is KGHDR and CDR2 is SFDVKD. The CDR3 region is CATSDGDRSYNEQFF. The CDR3 DNA sequence: TGTGCCACCAGTGATGGGGACAGGTCCTACAATGAGCAGTTCTTC.